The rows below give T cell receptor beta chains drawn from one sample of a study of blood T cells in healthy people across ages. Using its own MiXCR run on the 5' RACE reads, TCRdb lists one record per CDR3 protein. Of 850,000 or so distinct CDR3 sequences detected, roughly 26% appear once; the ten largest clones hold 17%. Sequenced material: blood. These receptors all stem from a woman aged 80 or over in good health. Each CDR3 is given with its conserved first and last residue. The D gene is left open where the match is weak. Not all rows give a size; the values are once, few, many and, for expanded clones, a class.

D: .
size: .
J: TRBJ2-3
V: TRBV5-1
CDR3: CVSSLRDTQYF

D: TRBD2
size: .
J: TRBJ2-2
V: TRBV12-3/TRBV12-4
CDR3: CAIPGLTNTGELFF

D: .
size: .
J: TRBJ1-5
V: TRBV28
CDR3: CASSLLAPHQPQHF

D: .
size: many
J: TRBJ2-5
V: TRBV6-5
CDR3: CASRPLRGDQYF

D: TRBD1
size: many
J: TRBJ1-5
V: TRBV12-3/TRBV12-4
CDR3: CASSLRPGQGNQPQHF

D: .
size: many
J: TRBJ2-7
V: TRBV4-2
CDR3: CASSQDQGNEQYF

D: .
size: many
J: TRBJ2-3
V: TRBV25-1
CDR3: CASSDRGPSTDTQYF

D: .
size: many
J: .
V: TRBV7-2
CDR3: CASSLEGGTQYF

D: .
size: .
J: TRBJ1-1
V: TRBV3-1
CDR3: CASSQRTVNTEAFF

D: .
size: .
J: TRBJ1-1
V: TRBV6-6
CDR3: CASKPGQTLSTEAFF

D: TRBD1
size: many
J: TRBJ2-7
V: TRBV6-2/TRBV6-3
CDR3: CASSSQDRGRNEQYF

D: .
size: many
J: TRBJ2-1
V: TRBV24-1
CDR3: CATQRLDNEQFF

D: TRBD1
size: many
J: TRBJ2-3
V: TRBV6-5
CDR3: CASSYFGTVTDTQYF

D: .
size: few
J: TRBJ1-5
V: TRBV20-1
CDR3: CSARDRSGGGPQHF

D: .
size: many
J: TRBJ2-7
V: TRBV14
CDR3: CARRPGRTPYEQYF

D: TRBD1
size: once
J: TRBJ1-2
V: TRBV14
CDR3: CASSQQDRGGGYTF

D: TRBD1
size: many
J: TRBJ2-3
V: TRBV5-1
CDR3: CASSLGQGVPFTDTQYF

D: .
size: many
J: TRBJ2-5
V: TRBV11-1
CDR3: CASSRTQETQYF

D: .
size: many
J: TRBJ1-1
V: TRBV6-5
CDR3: CASSFGTSLLAFF

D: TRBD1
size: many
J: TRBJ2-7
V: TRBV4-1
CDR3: CASSQVYQGVFYEQYF

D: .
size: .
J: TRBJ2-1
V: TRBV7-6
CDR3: CASSLATGREQFF

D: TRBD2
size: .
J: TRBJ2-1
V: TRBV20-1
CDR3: CSATIGGRSNEQFF

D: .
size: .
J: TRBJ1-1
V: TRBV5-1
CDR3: CASSLAGGTPEAFF

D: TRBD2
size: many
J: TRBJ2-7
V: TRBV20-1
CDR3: CSASPGLAGGEQYF

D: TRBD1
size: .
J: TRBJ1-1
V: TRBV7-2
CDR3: CASSSQGVLDTEAFF

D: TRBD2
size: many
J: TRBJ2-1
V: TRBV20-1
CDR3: CSARRLEAGGPYEQFF

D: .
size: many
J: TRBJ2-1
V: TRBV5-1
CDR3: CASSFLLGGNEQFF

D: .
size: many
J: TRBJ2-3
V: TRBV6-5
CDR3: CASSETKTSTDTQYF

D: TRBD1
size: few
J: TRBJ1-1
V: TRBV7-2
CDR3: CASGEGGKNTEAFF

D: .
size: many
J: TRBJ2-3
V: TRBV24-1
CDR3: CATSDWTTQPDTQYF

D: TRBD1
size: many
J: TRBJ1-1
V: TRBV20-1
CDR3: CSARGGQGARSFAEAFF

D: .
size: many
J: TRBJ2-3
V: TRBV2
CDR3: CASSASEPPDTQYF

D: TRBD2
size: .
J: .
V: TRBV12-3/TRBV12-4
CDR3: CASSLGGLANIQYF

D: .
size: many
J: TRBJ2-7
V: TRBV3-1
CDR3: CASSQGSGYEQYF

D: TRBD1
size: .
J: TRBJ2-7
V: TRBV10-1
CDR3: CAKGQDEQYF

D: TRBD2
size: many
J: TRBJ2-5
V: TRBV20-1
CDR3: CSAIPGAGHKETQYF

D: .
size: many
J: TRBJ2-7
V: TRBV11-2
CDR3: CASSPGVANEQYF

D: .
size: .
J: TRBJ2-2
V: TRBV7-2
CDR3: CASSASGRELFF

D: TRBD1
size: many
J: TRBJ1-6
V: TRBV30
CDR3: CAWRGQGDSPLHF

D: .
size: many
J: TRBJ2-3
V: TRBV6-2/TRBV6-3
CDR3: CASSQPLLSADTQYF

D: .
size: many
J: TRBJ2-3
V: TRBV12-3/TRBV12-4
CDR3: CASSVTDTQYF

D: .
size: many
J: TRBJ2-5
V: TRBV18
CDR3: CASSRIGSQETQYF

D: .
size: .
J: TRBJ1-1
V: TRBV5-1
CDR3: CASSLVPPPSDTEAFF

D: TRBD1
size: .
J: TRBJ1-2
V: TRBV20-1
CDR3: CSARNQQGAQGYTF

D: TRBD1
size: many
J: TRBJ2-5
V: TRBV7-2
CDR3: CASSFAGTGKETQYF

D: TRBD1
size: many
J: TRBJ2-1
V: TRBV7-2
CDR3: CASSRRTGPYNEQFF